These T cell receptor beta chains were read from a single sample in a study of blood T cell repertoires in COVID-19. Only in-frame clones appear in the TCRdb table, and some are missing; sequencing was by immunoSEQ multiplex PCR. The profile shows 12,000 to 15,000 clones, just under 90% of them singletons. The sample taken for sequencing was peripheral blood. Every receptor here comes from a human donor in a cohort sampled during active COVID-19. CDR3s include the opening cysteine and the closing phenylalanine or tryptophan. Fields, in order: V gene, J gene, clone size, D gene, CDR3 DNA, CDR3 protein. A D gene is named only where the DNA matches it firmly. A row's size may be missing; if present it is once, few, many or a size class.

V: TRBV10-1; J: TRBJ2-1; size: -; D: -; DNA: TGCGCCAGCAGGAGTGAGCAGTTCTTC; CDR3: CASRSEQFF
V: TRBV6-2/TRBV6-3; J: TRBJ1-2; size: few; D: -; DNA: TGTGCCAGCAGTCCACAGGGATACTATGGCTACACCTTC; CDR3: CASSPQGYYGYTF
V: TRBV11-2; J: TRBJ2-1; size: -; D: -; DNA: TGTGCCAGCGGAGACCTGGGTGGAAACCTCTACAATGAGCAGTTCTTC; CDR3: CASGDLGGNLYNEQFF
V: TRBV7-7; J: TRBJ2-5; size: once; D: TRBD2; DNA: TGTGCCAGCAGCTTAGCGTACTCCGGGGGGGAGACCCAGTACTTC; CDR3: CASSLAYSGGETQYF
V: TRBV7-9; J: TRBJ1-5; size: -; D: -; DNA: TGTGCCAGCAGCCCGGGGGGCGGGATTTGGCAGCCCCAGCATTTT; CDR3: CASSPGGGIWQPQHF
V: TRBV4-3; J: TRBJ2-3; size: -; D: TRBD2; DNA: TGCGCCAGCAGCCAAGATCTTGCGGGACTAGCGGGCCTCACAGATACGCAGTATTTT; CDR3: CASSQDLAGLAGLTDTQYF
V: TRBV5-1; J: TRBJ1-6; size: -; D: -; DNA: TGCGCCAGCAAAGAGCAGGGCGAAAATTCACCCCTCCACTTT; CDR3: CASKEQGENSPLHF
V: TRBV27; J: TRBJ1-3; size: -; D: TRBD1; DNA: TGTGCCAGCAGAACAGGGGCGAACTCTGGAAACACCATATATTTT; CDR3: CASRTGANSGNTIYF
V: TRBV28; J: TRBJ1-3; size: -; D: TRBD1; DNA: TGTGCCAGCAGTTTATGGACAGGGGAGTCTGGAAACACCATATATTTT; CDR3: CASSLWTGESGNTIYF
V: TRBV18; J: TRBJ1-4; size: -; D: -; DNA: TGTGCCAGCTCACTCGCGACTGATGCAACTAATGAAAAACTGTTTTTT; CDR3: CASSLATDATNEKLFF
V: TRBV7-7; J: TRBJ2-2; size: -; D: TRBD2; DNA: TGTGCCAGCAGCCCAGGGAGGGAGAACACCGGGGAGCTGTTTTTT; CDR3: CASSPGRENTGELFF
V: TRBV4-3; J: TRBJ2-3; size: -; D: TRBD2; DNA: TGCGCCAGCAGCCAAGATACGGCGGGAGGTACAGATACGCAGTATTTT; CDR3: CASSQDTAGGTDTQYF
V: TRBV10-3; J: TRBJ1-2; size: -; D: TRBD1; DNA: TGTGCCATCAGTGACCTTGGGACAGGGAAACGAGTCGATTCAGCTAACTATGGCTACACCTTC; CDR3: CAISDLGTGKRVDSANYGYTF
V: TRBV2; J: TRBJ1-6; size: -; D: -; DNA: TGTGCCAGCAGGCCTATCGGGAGTGGGATATCACCCCTCCACTTT; CDR3: CASRPIGSGISPLHF
V: TRBV6-2/TRBV6-3; J: TRBJ1-1; size: -; D: TRBD1; DNA: TGTGCCAGCAGTACAGGGGCTCCCCGATTGAACACTGAAGCTTTCTTT; CDR3: CASSTGAPRLNTEAFF
V: TRBV18; J: TRBJ1-4; size: -; D: TRBD1; DNA: TGTGCCAGCTCACCTTCTACTACAGGGGGCAGAACTAATGAAAAACTGTTTTTT; CDR3: CASSPSTTGGRTNEKLFF
V: TRBV5-5; J: TRBJ2-1; size: -; D: TRBD2; DNA: TGTGCCAGCAGCTTGGGCCCCGGGAGGGCCGCCTACAATGAGCAGTTCTTC; CDR3: CASSLGPGRAAYNEQFF